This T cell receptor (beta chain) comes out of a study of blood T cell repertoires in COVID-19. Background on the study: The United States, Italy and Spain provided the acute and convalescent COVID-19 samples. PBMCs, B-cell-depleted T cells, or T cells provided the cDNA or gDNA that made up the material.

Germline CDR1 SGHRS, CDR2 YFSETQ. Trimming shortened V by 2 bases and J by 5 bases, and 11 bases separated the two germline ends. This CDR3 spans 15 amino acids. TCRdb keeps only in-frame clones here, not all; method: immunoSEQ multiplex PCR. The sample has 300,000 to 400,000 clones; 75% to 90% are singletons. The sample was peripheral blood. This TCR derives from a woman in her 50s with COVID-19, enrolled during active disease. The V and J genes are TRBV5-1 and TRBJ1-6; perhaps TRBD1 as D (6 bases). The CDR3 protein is CASSFLAGDNSPLHF. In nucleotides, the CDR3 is TGCGCCAGCAGCTTTTTGGCAGGGGATAATTCACCCCTCCACTTT.